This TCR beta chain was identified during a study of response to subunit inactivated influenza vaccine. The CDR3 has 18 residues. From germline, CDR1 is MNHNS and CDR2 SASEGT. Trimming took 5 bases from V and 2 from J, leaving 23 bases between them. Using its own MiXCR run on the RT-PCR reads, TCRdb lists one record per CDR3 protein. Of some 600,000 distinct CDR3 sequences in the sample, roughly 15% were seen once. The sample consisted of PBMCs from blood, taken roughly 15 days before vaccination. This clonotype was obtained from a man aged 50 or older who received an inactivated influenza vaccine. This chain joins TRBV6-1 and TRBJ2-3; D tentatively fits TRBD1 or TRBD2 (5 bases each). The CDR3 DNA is TGTGCCAGCAGTAGACACCCACCGGGACCACTGAACACAGATACGCAGTATTTT. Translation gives CASSRHPPGPLNTDTQYF.